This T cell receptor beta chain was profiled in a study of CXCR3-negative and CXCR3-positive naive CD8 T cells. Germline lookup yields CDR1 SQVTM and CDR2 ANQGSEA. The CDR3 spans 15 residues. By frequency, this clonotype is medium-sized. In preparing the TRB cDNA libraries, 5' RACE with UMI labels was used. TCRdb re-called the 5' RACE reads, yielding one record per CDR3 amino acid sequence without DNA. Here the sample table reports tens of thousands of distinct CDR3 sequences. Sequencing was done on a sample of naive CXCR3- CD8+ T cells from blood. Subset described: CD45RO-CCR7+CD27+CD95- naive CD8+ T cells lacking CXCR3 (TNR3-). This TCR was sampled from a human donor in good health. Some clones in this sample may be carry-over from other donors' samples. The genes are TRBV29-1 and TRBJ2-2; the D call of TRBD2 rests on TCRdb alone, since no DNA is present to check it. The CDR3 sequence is CSVVLAVLNTGELFF.